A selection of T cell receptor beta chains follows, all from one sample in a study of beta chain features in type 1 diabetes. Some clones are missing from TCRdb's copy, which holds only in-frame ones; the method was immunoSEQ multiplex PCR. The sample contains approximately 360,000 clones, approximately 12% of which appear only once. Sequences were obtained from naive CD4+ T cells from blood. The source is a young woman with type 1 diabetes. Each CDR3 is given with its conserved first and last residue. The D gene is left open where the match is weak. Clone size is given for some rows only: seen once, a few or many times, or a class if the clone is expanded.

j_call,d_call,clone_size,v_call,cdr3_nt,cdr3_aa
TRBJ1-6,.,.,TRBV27,TGTGCCAGCAGTTTAGGTCCCGGGGGTAATTCACCCCTCCACTTT,CASSLGPGGNSPLHF
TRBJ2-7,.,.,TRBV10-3,TGTGCCATCTTAGGGGCGAGCTCCTACGAGCAGTACTTC,CAILGASSYEQYF
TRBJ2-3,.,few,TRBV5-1,TGCGCCAGCAGCTTGGCCGTAGTTTTCGGCGGGGACGGCACAGATACGCAGTATTTT,CASSLAVVFGGDGTDTQYF
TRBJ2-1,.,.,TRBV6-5,TGTGCCAGCAGTTACTCATATCGACAGAACAATGAGCAGTTCTTC,CASSYSYRQNNEQFF
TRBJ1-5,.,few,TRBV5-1,TGCGCCAGCAGCTTGGAGGTGGGGGGTCAGCCCCAGCATTTT,CASSLEVGGQPQHF
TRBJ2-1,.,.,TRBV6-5,TGTGCCAGCGTCAGCGGGTTTCCAGGAGAGCAGTTCTTC,CASVSGFPGEQFF
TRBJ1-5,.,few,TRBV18,TGTGCCAGCTCACCACAGGGGGATAGCAATCAGCCCCAGCATTTT,CASSPQGDSNQPQHF
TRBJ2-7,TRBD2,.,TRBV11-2,TGTGCCTCTAGCGGGGCCTCCTACGAGCAGTACTTC,CASSGASYEQYF
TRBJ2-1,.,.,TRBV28,TGTGCCAGCACACGGGGGGCTTCCTACAATGAGCAGTTCTTC,CASTRGASYNEQFF
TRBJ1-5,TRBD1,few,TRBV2,TGTGCCAGCAGGGCATCAACAGGGGATCAGCCCCAGCATTTT,CASRASTGDQPQHF
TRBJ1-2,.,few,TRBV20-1,TGCAGTGCCCAGGATGGCTACACCTTC,CSAQDGYTF